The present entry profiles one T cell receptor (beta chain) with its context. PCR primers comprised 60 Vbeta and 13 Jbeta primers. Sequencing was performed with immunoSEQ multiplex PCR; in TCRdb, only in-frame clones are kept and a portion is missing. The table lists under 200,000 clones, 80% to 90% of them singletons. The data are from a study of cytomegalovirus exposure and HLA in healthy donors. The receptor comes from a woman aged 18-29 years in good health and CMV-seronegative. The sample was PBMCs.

CDR3 nucleotides: TGTGCCAGCAGCTCCGGACTAGCGGGAACCTACGAGCAGTACTTC. It codes for CASSSGLAGTYEQYF. This rearrangement joins TRBV7-9 to TRBJ2-7; 12 bases are shared with TRBD2. The V and J ends lost 4 bases and 2 bases, in that order; junction bases with no gene match: 3. CDR3 length equals 15 residues. The germline CDR1 and CDR2 sequences are SEHNR and FQNEAQ (reference sequence).